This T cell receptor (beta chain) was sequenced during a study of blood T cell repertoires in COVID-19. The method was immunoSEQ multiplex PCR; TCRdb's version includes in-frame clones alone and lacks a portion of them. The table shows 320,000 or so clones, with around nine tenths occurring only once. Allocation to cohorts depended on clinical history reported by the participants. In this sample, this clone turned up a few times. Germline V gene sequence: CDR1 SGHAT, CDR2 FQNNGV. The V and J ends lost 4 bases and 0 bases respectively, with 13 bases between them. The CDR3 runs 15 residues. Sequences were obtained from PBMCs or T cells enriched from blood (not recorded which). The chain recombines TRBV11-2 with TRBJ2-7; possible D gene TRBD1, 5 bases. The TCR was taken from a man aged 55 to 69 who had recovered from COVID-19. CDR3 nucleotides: TGTGCCAGCAGCTCTGCCCAGGGCAACTCCTACGAGCAGTACTTC. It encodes CASSSAQGNSYEQYF.